Detailed here is one TCR beta chain. The CDR3 is 17 amino acids. With 0 bases removed from V and 3 bases from J, the gap between germline ends came to 18 bases. The germline CDR1 and CDR2 sequences are SGHRS and YFSETQ. Seattle researchers signed up patients amid active infection and tracked them longitudinally. Authors' processing steps: How many nucleated cells were present was estimated from reference gene primer amplification. Method: immunoSEQ multiplex PCR; TCRdb's copy keeps in-frame clones and lacks some. V, J and clone size reflect that table, while D and trimming were determined from the DNA. The table includes around 310,000 clones, 90% detected once. The data were taken from a study of blood T cell repertoires in COVID-19. Study as a whole: Acute-phase and convalescent COVID-19 samples originated in the United States, Italy and Spain. Sample material is recorded as cDNA or gDNA derived from T cells, B-cell-depleted T cells, or PBMCs.

The chain couples TRBV5-1 to TRBJ1-2; D unresolved. The origin of this receptor is a woman between 35 and 50 years old with COVID-19, enrolled during active disease. Specimen: peripheral blood. The CDR3 DNA reads TGCGCCAGCAGCTTGGCGGGAAATGGACCGAACCACTATGGCTACACCTTC. Amino acids: CASSLAGNGPNHYGYTF.